This TCR beta chain was obtained from a study of T cell responses to AZD1222 COVID-19 vaccine. Profiled with immunoSEQ multiplex PCR; TCRdb holds only in-frame clones, not every one. The table lists about 170,000 clones, roughly 89% of them singletons. This clone has more than one count but fewer than ten. Its antigen is currently unknown. Germline V gene sequence: CDR1 SNHLY, CDR2 FYNNEI. The ends were cut back, 5 bases at V and 4 bases at J, with 9 bases in the middle. CDR3 size: 13 residues. Study-wide findings and caveats: White British ancestry dominated among donors, who included more females, and clonal diversity was possibly underestimated.

The sample here was peripheral blood, taken 28 days after the second AZD1222 dose. The chain is built from TRBV2 and TRBJ1-5; D is ambiguous. The clonotype comes from an adult who received the AZD1222 COVID-19 vaccine. This CDR3 reads CASSTTGNQPQHF. The CDR3 region has the DNA TGTGCCAGCAGTACGACGGGGAATCAGCCCCAGCATTTT. The whole variable domain, filled in from reference TRBV2 and TRBJ1-5, reads EPEVTQTPSHQVTQMGQEVILRCVPISNHLYFYWYRQILGQKVEFLVSFYNNEISEKSEIFDDQFSVERPDGSNFTLKIRSTKLEDSAMYFCASSTTGNQPQHFGDGTRLSIL.